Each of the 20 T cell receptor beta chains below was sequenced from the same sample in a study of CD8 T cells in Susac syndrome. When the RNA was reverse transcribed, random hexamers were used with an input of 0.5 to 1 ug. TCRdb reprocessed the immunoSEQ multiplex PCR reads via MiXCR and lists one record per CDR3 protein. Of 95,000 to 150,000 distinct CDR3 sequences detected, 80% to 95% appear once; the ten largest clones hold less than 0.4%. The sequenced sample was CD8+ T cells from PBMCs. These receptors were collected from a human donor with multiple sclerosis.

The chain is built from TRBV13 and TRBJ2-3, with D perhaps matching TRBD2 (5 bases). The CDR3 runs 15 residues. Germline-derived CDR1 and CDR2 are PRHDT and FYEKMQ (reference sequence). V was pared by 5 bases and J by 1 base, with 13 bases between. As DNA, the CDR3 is TGTGCCAGCAGCCCGGGGATTCTTGGCACAGATACGCAGTATTTT. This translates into CASSPGILGTDTQYF.

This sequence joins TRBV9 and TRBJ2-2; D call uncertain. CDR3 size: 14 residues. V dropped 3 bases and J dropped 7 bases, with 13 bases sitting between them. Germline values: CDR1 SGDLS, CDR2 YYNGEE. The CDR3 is CASSAFDDGGELFF. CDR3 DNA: TGTGCCAGCAGCGCGTTTGATGATGGCGGGGAGCTGTTTTTT.

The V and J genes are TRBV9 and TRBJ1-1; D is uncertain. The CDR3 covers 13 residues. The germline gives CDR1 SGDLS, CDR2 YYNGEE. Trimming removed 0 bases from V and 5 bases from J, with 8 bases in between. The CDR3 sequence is CASSVVVKTEAFF. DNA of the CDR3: TGTGCCAGCAGCGTAGTGGTCAAAACTGAAGCTTTCTTT.

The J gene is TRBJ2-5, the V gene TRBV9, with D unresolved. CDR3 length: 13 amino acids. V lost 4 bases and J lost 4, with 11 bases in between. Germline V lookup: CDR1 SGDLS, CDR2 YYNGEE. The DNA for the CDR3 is TGTGCCAGCAGCCCTACGGCCGCAGAGACCCAGTACTTC. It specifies CASSPTAAETQYF.

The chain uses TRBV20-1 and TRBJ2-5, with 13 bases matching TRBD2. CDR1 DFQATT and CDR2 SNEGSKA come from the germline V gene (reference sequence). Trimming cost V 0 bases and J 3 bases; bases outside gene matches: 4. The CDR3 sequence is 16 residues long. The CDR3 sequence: CSARDGTSGMKETQYF. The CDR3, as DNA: TGCAGTGCTAGAGATGGGACTAGCGGGATGAAAGAGACCCAGTACTTC.

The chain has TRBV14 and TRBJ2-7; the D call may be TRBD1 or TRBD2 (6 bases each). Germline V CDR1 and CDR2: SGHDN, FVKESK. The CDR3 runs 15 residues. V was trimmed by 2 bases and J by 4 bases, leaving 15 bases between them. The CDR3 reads CASSQPSGGLYEQYF. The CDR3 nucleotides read TGTGCCAGCAGCCAACCCTCCGGGGGCTTGTACGAGCAGTACTTC. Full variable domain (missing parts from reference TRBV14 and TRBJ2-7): EAGVTQFPSHSVIEKGQTVTLRCDPISGHDNLYWYRRVMGKEIKFLLHFVKESKQDESGMPNNRFLAERTGGTYSTLKVQPAELEDSGVYFCASSQPSGGLYEQYFGPGTRLTVT.

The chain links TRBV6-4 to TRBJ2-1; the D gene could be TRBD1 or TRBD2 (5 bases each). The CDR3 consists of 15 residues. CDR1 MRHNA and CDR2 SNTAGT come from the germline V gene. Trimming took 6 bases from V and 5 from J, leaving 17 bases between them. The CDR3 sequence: CASSLGAGTNNEQFF. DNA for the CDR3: TGTGCCAGCAGCCTAGGGGCCGGGACCAACAATGAGCAGTTCTTC.

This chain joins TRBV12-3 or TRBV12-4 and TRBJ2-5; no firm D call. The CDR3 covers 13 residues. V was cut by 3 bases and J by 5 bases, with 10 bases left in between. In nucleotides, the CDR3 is TGTGCCAGCAGTTTTTACGGCGTCGAGACCCAGTACTTC. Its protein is CASSFYGVETQYF.

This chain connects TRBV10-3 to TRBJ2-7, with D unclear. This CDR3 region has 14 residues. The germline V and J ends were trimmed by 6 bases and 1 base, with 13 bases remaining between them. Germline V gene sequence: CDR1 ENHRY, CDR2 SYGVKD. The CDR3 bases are TGTGCCATCAGGGCCCCCGAGGCTTCCTACGAGCAGTACTTC. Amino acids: CAIRAPEASYEQYF.

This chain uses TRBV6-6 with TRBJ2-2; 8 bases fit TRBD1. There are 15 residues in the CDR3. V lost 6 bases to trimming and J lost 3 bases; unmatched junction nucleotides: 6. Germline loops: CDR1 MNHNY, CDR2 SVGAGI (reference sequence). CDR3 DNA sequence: TGTGCCAGCAGGGGGCAGGGGGCGGACACCGGGGAGCTGTTTTTT. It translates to CASRGQGADTGELFF.

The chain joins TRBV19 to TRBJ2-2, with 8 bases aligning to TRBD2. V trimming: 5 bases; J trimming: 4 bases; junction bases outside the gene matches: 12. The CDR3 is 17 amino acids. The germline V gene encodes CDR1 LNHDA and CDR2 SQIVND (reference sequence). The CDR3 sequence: CASSWTSLKRGTGELFF. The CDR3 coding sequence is TGTGCCAGTAGTTGGACTAGCCTAAAGAGGGGCACCGGGGAGCTGTTTTTT.

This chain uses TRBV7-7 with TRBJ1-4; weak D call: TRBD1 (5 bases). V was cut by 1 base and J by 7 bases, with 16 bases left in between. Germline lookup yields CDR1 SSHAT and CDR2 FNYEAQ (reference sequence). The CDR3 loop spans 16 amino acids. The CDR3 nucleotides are TGTGCCAGCAGCTTAGTTGGGGCATTAGGGATTGAAAAACTGTTTTTT. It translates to CASSLVGALGIEKLFF.

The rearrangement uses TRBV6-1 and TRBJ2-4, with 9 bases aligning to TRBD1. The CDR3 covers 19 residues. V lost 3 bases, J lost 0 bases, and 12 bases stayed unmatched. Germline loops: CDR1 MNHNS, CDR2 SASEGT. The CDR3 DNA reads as TGTGCCAGCAGTGAGGGACAGGGTCCTCTATTACTAGCCAAAAACATTCAGTACTTC. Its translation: CASSEGQGPLLLAKNIQYF.

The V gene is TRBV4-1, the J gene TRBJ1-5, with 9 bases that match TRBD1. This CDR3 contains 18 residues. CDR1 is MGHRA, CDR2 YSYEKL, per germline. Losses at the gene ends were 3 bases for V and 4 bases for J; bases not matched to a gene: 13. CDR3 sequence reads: CASSHGPGQGTGNQPQHF. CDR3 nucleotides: TGCGCCAGCAGCCACGGACCGGGACAGGGAACGGGGAATCAGCCCCAGCATTTT.

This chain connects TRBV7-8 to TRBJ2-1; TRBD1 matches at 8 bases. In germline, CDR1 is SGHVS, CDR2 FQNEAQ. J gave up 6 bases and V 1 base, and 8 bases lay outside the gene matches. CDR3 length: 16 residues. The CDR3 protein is CASSLGDRGYRNEQFF. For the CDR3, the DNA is TGTGCCAGCAGCTTAGGAGACAGGGGATATCGCAATGAGCAGTTCTTC.

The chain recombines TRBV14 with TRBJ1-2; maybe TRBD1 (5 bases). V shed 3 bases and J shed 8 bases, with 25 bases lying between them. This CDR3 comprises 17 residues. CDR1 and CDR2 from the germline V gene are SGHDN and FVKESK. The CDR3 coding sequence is TGTGCCAGCAGCCAGGCCACGGGGACGCCCTTATACCACGGCTACACCTTC. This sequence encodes CASSQATGTPLYHGYTF.

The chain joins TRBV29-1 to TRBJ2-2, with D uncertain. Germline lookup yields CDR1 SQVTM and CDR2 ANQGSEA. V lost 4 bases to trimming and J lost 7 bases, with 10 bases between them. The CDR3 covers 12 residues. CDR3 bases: TGCAGCGTTGCCGGTCCCGACGGGGAGCTGTTTTTT. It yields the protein CSVAGPDGELFF.

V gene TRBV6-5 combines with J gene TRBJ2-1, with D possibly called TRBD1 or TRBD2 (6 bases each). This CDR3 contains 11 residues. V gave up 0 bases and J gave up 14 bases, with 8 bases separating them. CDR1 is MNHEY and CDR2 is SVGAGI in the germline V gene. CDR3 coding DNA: TGTGCCAGCAGTTACTCGGAGGGGGAGTTCTTC. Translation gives CASSYSEGEFF.

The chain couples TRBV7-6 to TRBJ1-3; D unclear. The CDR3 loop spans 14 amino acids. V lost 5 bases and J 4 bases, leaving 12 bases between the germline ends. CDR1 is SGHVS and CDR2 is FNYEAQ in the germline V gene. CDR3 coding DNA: TGTGCCAGCAGCCCCCGACCCAAGGGAAACACCATATATTTT. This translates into CASSPRPKGNTIYF.

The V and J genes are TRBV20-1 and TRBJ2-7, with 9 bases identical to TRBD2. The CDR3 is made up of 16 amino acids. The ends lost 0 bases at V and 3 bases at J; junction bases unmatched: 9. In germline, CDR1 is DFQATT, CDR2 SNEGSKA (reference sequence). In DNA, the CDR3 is TGCAGTGCTAGAGATCTTTGGACTAGCGAGGGCTACGAGCAGTACTTC. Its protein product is CSARDLWTSEGYEQYF.